This TCR beta chain was recovered during a study of T cells in Graves' hyperthyroidism and ophthalmopathy. Study results and limitations: In blood, most of the thyroid clonotypes expanded above 0.001 were also present. Classification by a 13 V-J model distinguished ophthalmopathy from stable hyperthyroidism. In validation, the model predicted ophthalmopathy. These predictions came a median roughly 6.5 months before onset.

This clonotype has a count of ten or more. Its antigen is still unknown. What was amplified from RNA transcripts were TCR beta CDR3 regions. First-round RT-PCR of the TCR CDR3 relied on the HTBI primer set. TCRdb analysed the multiplex PCR reads with MiXCR anew, one entry per CDR3 protein. The sample has 300,000 to 450,000 distinct CDR3 sequences; 15% to 17% are singletons. With 7 bases removed from V and 3 bases from J, the gap between germline ends came to 16 bases. The CDR3 spans 13 residues. The germline gives CDR1 SQVTM, CDR2 ANQGSEA. The sequenced material came from blood. The chain is built from TRBV29-1 and TRBJ2-7, with D possibly TRBD2 on 6 matching bases. The clonotype was recovered from a woman aged 18-29 years with Graves' hyperthyroidism that later progressed to Graves' ophthalmopathy. The CDR3 region is CSARRDLNYEQYF. CDR3 in DNA: TGCAGCGCCCGGCGGGACCTTAACTACGAGCAGTACTTC.